One and the same sample provided the 26 T cell receptor beta chains below, sequenced in a study of T-cell memory formation after mild COVID-19. MiXCR was run by TCRdb on the 5' RACE reads, yielding one entry per CDR3 protein. The top ten hold around 12% of the sample, which has about 500,000 distinct CDR3 sequences, 20% seen once. Sequenced: PBMCs or a T cell subset sorted from them (not recorded which). The receptor source for this set is an adult woman who had mild COVID-19 (a few samples of this study predate the infection). Cell type and time point are not known.

This clonotype was observed a few times. The chain recombines TRBV25-1 with TRBJ2-6; possibly TRBD1 or TRBD2 for D (5 bases each). This CDR3 contains 15 residues. CDR1 MGHDK and CDR2 SYGVNS come from the germline V gene. V lost 4 bases and J lost 2, with 9 bases in between. The CDR3 DNA is TGTGCCAGCAGTGTGGTGGGGGCTGGGGCCAACGTCCTGACTTTC. The encoded protein is CASSVVGAGANVLTF.

This clonotype occurred once. This rearrangement joins TRBV5-1 to TRBJ1-2, with D possibly matching TRBD1 (5 bases). CDR3 length: 14 residues. The V gene lost 4 bases and the J gene lost 8 bases, with 18 bases spanning the gap. Per the germline V gene, CDR1 is SGHRS and CDR2 is YFSETQ. The CDR3 sequence is CASSPTAVSWGYTF. CDR3 nucleotides: TGCGCCAGCAGCCCGACAGCGGTCTCGTGGGGCTACACCTTC.

The chain has TRBV5-5 and TRBJ1-1, with D possibly being TRBD1 (5 bases). The germline V and J ends were trimmed by 1 base and 7 bases, with 14 bases remaining between them. CDR1 SGHKS and CDR2 YYEKEE come from the germline V gene (reference sequence). The CDR3 has 14 amino acids. The CDR3 region is CASSLWGLNVEAFF. The CDR3 DNA reads TGTGCCAGCAGCTTGTGGGGCCTCAACGTTGAAGCTTTCTTT.

The rearrangement links TRBV7-3 to TRBJ2-2, with D tentatively TRBD2 (6 bases). The V end lost 1 base, the J end lost 2 bases, and 8 bases lay between the germline ends. CDR1 and CDR2 from the germline V gene are SGHTA and FQGTGA. The CDR3 consists of 15 residues. DNA of the CDR3: TGTGCCAGCAGCTTAATGGGACTCAACACCGGGGAGCTGTTTTTT. This sequence encodes CASSLMGLNTGELFF.

This clonotype was counted only a few times. V and J are TRBV7-2 and TRBJ2-1; 8 bases are shared with TRBD2. This CDR3 spans 15 amino acids. Germline CDR1 SGHTA, CDR2 FQGNSA. After removal of 1 base from V and 6 bases from J, the junction contained 5 bases not matched to a gene. CDR3 coding DNA: TGTGCCAGCAGCTTAGACGGACTAGCCCTCAATGAGCAGTTCTTC. Translated: CASSLDGLALNEQFF.

V usage is TRBV27 and J usage is TRBJ2-5; TRBD1 agrees at 7 bases. Germline-derived CDR1 and CDR2 are MNHEY and SMNVEV (reference sequence). The CDR3 has 14 amino acids. The V gene end was trimmed by 5 bases and the J gene end by 4 bases; junction bases not matched to a gene: 7. The chain's CDR3 is CASSHGTDRETQYF. In nucleotides, the CDR3 is TGTGCCAGCAGTCACGGGACAGACAGAGAGACCCAGTACTTC.

This clonotype was seen a few times. This sequence joins TRBV7-8 and TRBJ2-7, with 11 bases identical to TRBD1. V gave up 4 bases and J gave up 0 bases; unmatched junction bases: 8. Per germline, CDR1 SGHVS and CDR2 FQNEAQ. The CDR3 is 17 residues long. The CDR3 DNA follows: TGTGCCAGCAGCTACGGGACAGGGGGTTTCAGCTCCTACGAGCAGTACTTC. This translates into CASSYGTGGFSSYEQYF.

The rearrangement uses TRBV24-1 and TRBJ2-2; 9 nucleotides align to TRBD1. The J segment lost 6 bases and the V segment lost 0 bases, leaving 10 bases of the junction unmatched. The germline V gene has CDR1 KGHDR and CDR2 SFDVKD. The CDR3 extends over 18 amino acids. CDR3 loop: CATSDLPRQGVSAGELFF. The CDR3 DNA is TGTGCCACCAGTGATTTGCCGAGACAGGGGGTATCGGCCGGGGAGCTGTTTTTT.

This clonotype has just a few counts. This chain links TRBV15 with TRBJ2-7, with 9 nucleotides matching TRBD2. CDR1 is LNHNV, CDR2 YYDKDF, per germline (reference sequence). This CDR3 is 15 amino acids long. With V trimmed by 5 bases and J by 1 base, 6 bases remained unmatched. CDR3 loop: CATSGRTSESYEQYF. CDR3 sequence (DNA): TGTGCCACCAGCGGTCGGACTAGCGAGTCCTACGAGCAGTACTTC.

This clonotype was counted a few times. The chain has TRBV25-1 and TRBJ2-7; no clear D gene. Germline loops: CDR1 MGHDK, CDR2 SYGVNS. The CDR3 is made up of 16 amino acids. Trimming cost V 3 bases and J 2 bases, with 17 bases left between them. The CDR3 loop reads CASSDATGQAAYEQYF. The DNA for the CDR3 is TGTGCCAGCAGTGACGCTACGGGCCAGGCCGCCTACGAGCAGTACTTC.

This clonotype was counted a few times. This chain connects TRBV6-6 to TRBJ2-3; D perhaps matches TRBD2 (5 bases). Trimming cost V 0 bases and J 3 bases, with 19 bases left between them. This CDR3 region has 18 residues. Germline CDR1 MNHNY, CDR2 SVGAGI (reference sequence). CDR3 in DNA: TGTGCCAGCAGTTACTCGAAAGAGCGGCGGGCCTCAACAGATACGCAGTATTTT. It specifies CASSYSKERRASTDTQYF.

This clonotype was seen only a few times. The V gene is TRBV29-1, the J gene TRBJ1-2; 7 bases are shared with TRBD1. This CDR3 spans 14 amino acids. Germline V gene lookup returns CDR1 SQVTM and CDR2 ANQGSEA. V shed 5 bases and J 3 bases; nucleotides not matched to a gene: 9. This CDR3 reads CSVTQGFAYYGYTF. The CDR3 nucleotides read TGCAGCGTTACACAGGGGTTTGCCTACTATGGCTACACCTTC.

The CDR3 DNA sequence: TGTGCCAGCAGGTCGGCAGGCCCAATCTATGGCTACACCTTC. Translated: CASRSAGPIYGYTF. The chain is built from TRBV12-3 or TRBV12-4 and TRBJ1-2; no reliable D call. The CDR3 length is 14 residues. The V end lost 6 bases, the J end lost 4 bases, and 15 bases lay between the germline ends.

This clonotype showed up just a few times. CDR3 in DNA: TGTGCCAGCTCACCCCAGGGACAGGGGAGTAATCAGCCCCAGCATTTT. It specifies CASSPQGQGSNQPQHF. The chain is built from TRBV18 and TRBJ1-5, with 10 bases lining up with TRBD1. V gave up 3 bases and J gave up 4 bases; unmatched junction bases: 6. Germline lookup yields CDR1 KGHSH and CDR2 LQKENI. This CDR3 region has 16 residues.

As DNA, the CDR3 is TGTGCCAGCAGCCAAATCACAGGGGGCCGAAAGGAAGCTTTCTTT. Its protein product is CASSQITGGRKEAFF. The chain is built from TRBV3-1 and TRBJ1-1, with 9 bases lining up with TRBD1. The CDR3 contains 15 residues. Germline loops: CDR1 LGHDT, CDR2 YNNKEL (reference sequence). The V and J ends lost 2 bases and 8 bases, in that order; junction bases with no gene match: 9.

This clonotype occurred a few times. This rearrangement joins TRBV3-1 to TRBJ2-3; 12 bases agree with TRBD1. There are 16 residues in the CDR3. The junction had 13 bases not matched to a gene; V was cut back by 4 bases and J by 11 bases. CDR1 is LGHDT, CDR2 YNNKEL, per germline (reference sequence). Written as DNA, the CDR3 is TGTGCCAGCAGCCCATCTCCGGGACAGGGGGCCCGGGAGCAGTATTTT. Protein: CASSPSPGQGAREQYF.

J is TRBJ2-1 and V is TRBV2; unclear D gene. Trimming left V 3 bases short and J 2 bases short, with 8 bases between. The CDR3 totals 14 residues. Germline lookup yields CDR1 SNHLY and CDR2 FYNNEI. For the CDR3, the DNA is TGTGCCAGCAGTGAGCCAGTACCCTACAATGAGCAGTTCTTC. It is translated as CASSEPVPYNEQFF.

V and J are TRBV12-3 or TRBV12-4 and TRBJ1-2; D uncertain. Trimming removed 5 bases at V and 8 bases at J, with 21 bases between. This CDR3 is built from 15 residues. CDR3 sequence reads: CASSHASGSRGGYTF. The CDR3 nucleotides are TGTGCCAGCAGTCATGCTTCCGGGTCCCGGGGAGGCTACACCTTC.

The CDR3 loop reads CSVDIKGESYEQYF. The DNA for the CDR3 is TGCAGCGTTGATATTAAGGGGGAGTCCTACGAGCAGTACTTC. J is TRBJ2-7 and V is TRBV29-1; a possible D gene is TRBD1 (6 bases). Trimming took off 3 bases at V and 1 base at J, with 13 bases between the two ends. The CDR3 consists of 14 residues. Germline V CDR1 and CDR2: SQVTM, ANQGSEA.

This clonotype was found a few times. V and J are TRBV5-1 and TRBJ1-1; D unresolved. The CDR3 length is 12 residues. CDR1 and CDR2 from the germline V gene are SGHRS and YFSETQ. The V gene lost 4 bases and the J gene lost 7 bases, with 11 bases spanning the gap. CDR3 coding DNA: TGCGCCAGCAGCCTGGACGAAAATGAAGCTTTCTTT. Its translation: CASSLDENEAFF.

This clonotype came up a few times. In DNA form, the CDR3 reads TGTGCCATCATGCAGGGGGCCGGGGAGCTGTTTTTT. It specifies CAIMQGAGELFF. The rearrangement links TRBV12-3 or TRBV12-4 to TRBJ2-2, with 7 nucleotides matching TRBD1. V lost 10 bases, J lost 6 bases, and 5 bases stayed unmatched. This CDR3 is 12 amino acids long.

This clonotype was seen a handful of times. The rearrangement uses TRBV7-9 and TRBJ1-2; the match to TRBD1 covers 8 bases. The V and J ends lost 3 bases and 4 bases, in that order; junction bases with no gene match: 10. The germline V gene has CDR1 SEHNR and CDR2 FQNEAQ (reference sequence). This CDR3 has 16 amino acids. The CDR3 protein is CASSFPTAGGLYGYTF. The CDR3 nucleotides read TGTGCCAGCAGCTTTCCGACTGCAGGGGGCCTCTATGGCTACACCTTC.

The rearrangement joins TRBV5-1 to TRBJ2-1, with 7 positions matching TRBD2. The CDR3 is 14 residues long. Germline assignment: CDR1 SGHRS and CDR2 YFSETQ. J gave up 9 bases and V 0 bases, and 6 bases lay outside the gene matches. The CDR3 sequence: CASSLDSRGGEQFF. The DNA of the CDR3 is TGCGCCAGCAGCTTGGACTCCCGCGGGGGTGAGCAGTTCTTC. Full variable domain (missing parts from reference TRBV5-1 and TRBJ2-1): KAGVTQTPRYLIKTRGQQVTLSCSPISGHRSVSWYQQTPGQGLQFLFEYFSETQRNKGNFPGRFSGRQFSNSRSEMNVSTLELGDSALYLCASSLDSRGGEQFFGPGTRLTVL.

This clonotype was counted only a few times. The chain carries TRBV9 and TRBJ1-1; weak D call: TRBD1 (5 bases). The CDR3 is made up of 14 amino acids. Germline V gene data show CDR1 as SGDLS and CDR2 as YYNGEE. The V gene lost 7 bases and the J gene lost 6 bases, with 19 bases spanning the gap. Here the CDR3 DNA reads TGTGCCAGCGACGTCACAGGCGCGGATGCTGAAGCTTTCTTT. This encodes CASDVTGADAEAFF.

This clonotype occurred many times. The chain links TRBV9 to TRBJ2-1; 10 bases match TRBD2. Germline lookup yields CDR1 SGDLS and CDR2 YYNGEE. Trimming took 2 bases from V and 3 from J; bases not matched to a gene: 2. This CDR3 region has 15 residues. The chain's CDR3 is CASSVGLADYNEQFF. The DNA for the CDR3 is TGTGCCAGCAGCGTTGGACTAGCGGACTACAATGAGCAGTTCTTC.

Many counts were recorded for this clonotype. In DNA, the CDR3 is TGCGCCAACGCTTCCGGGGAGCTGTTTTTT. This translates into CANASGELFF. The chain is built from TRBV5-1 and TRBJ2-2; D remains unclear. Germline CDR1 SGHRS, CDR2 YFSETQ. V was pared by 9 bases and J by 6 bases, with 6 bases between. The CDR3 is 10 residues long. Based on the CDR3 plus reference TRBV5-1 and TRBJ2-2, the full variable domain is KAGVTQTPRYLIKTRGQQVTLSCSPISGHRSVSWYQQTPGQGLQFLFEYFSETQRNKGNFPGRFSGRQFSNSRSEMNVSTLELGDSALYLCANASGELFFGEGSRLTVL.